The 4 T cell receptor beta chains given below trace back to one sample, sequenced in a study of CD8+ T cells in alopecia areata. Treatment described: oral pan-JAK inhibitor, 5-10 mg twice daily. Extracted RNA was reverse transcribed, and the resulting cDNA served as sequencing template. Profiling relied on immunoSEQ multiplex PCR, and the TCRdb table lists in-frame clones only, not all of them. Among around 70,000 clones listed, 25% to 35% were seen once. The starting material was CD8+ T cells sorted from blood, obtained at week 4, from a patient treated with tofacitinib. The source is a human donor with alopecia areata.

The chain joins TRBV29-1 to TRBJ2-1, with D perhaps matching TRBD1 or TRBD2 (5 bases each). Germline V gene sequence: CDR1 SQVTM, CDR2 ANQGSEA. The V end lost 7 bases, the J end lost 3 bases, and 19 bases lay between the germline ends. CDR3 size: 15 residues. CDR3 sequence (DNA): TGCAGCGACACCGGGGCAGGGCAGTTCTACAATGAGCAGTTCTTC. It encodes CSDTGAGQFYNEQFF.

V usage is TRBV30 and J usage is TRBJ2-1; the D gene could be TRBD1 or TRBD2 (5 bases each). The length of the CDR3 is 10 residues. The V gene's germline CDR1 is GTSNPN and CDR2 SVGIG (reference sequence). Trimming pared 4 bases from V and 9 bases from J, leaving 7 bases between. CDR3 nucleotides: TGTGCCTGGAATGGGGGTGAGCAGTTCTTC. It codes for CAWNGGEQFF.

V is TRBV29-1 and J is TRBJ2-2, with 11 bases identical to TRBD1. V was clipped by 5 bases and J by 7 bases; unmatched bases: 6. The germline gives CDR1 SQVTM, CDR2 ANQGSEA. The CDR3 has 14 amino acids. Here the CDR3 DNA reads TGCAGCGTTTCGGACAGGGGGCTTGGCGGGGAGCTGTTTTTT. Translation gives CSVSDRGLGGELFF.

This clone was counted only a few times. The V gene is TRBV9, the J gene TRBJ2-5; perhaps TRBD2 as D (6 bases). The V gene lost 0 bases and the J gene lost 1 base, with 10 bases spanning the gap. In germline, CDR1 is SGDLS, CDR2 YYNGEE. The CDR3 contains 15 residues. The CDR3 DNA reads TGTGCCAGCAGCGTAGGCGGGAATACCCAAGAGACCCAGTACTTC. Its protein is CASSVGGNTQETQYF.